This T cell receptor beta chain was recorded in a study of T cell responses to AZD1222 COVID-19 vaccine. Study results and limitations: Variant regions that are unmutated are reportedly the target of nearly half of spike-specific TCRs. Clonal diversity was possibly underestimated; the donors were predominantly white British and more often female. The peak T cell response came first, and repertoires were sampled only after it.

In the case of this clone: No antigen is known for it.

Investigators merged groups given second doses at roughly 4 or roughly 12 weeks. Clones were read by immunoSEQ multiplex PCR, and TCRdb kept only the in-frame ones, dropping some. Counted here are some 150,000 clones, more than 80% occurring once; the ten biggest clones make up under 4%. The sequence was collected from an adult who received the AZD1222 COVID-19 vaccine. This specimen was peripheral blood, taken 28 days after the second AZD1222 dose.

CDR3 protein: CATSDLPAGKLSTDTQYF. In nucleotides, the CDR3 is TGTGCCACCAGTGATTTGCCAGCGGGGAAGCTAAGCACAGATACGCAGTATTTT. This rearrangement joins TRBV24-1 to TRBJ2-3, with TRBD2 matching over 7 bases. CDR1 is KGHDR, CDR2 SFDVKD, per germline. This CDR3 contains 18 residues. V lost 0 bases and J lost 0; bases outside the gene matches: 8.